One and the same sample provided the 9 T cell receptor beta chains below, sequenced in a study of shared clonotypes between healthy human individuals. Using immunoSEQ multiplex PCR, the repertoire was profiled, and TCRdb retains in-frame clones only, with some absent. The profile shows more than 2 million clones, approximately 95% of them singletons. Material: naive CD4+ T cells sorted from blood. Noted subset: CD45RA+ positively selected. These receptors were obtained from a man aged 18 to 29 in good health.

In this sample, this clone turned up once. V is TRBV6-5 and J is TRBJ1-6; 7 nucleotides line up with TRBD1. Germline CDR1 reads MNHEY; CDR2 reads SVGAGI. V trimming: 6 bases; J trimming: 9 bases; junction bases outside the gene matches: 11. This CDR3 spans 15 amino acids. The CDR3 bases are TGTGCCAGCAGCCGCCCCGGGACAGACGGTTCACCCCTCCACTTT. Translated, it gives CASSRPGTDGSPLHF.

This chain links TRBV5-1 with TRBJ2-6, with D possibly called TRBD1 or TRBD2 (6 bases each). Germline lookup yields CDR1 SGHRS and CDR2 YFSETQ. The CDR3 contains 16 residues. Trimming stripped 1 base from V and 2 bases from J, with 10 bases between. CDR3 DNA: TGCGCCAGCAGCTTGTCGGGGGCCCCTGGGGCCAACGTCCTGACTTTC. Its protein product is CASSLSGAPGANVLTF.

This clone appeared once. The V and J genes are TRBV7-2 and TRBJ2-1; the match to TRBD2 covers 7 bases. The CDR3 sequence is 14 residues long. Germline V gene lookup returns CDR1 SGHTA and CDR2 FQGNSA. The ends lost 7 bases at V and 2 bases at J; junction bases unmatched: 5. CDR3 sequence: CASIPSGTYNEQFF. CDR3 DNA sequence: TGTGCCAGCATCCCGAGCGGGACCTACAATGAGCAGTTCTTC.

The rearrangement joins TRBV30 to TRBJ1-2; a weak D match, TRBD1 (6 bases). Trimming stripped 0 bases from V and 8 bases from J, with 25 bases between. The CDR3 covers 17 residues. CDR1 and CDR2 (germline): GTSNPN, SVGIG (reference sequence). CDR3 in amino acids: CAWSVRDTVPRAGGYTF. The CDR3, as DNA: TGTGCCTGGAGTGTCAGGGACACCGTCCCCCGCGCCGGGGGCTACACCTTC.

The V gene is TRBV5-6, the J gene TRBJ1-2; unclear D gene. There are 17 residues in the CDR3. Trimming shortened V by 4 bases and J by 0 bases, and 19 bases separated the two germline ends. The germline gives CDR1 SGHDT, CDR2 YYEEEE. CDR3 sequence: CASSLWALWLANYGYTF. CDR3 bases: TGTGCCAGCAGCCTCTGGGCTCTATGGCTAGCTAACTATGGCTACACCTTC.

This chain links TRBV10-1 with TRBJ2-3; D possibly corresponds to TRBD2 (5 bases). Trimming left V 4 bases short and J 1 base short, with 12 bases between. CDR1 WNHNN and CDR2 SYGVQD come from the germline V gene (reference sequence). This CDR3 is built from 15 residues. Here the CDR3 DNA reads TGCGCCAGCAGTGGATCAACGAGGGGCACAGATACGCAGTATTTT. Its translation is CASSGSTRGTDTQYF.

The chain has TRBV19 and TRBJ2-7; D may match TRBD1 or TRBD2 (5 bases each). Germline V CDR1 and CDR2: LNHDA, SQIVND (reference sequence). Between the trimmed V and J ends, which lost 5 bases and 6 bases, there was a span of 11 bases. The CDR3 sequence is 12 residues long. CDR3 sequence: CASSYIGTEQYF. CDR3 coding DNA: TGTGCCAGTAGTTACATCGGGACCGAGCAGTACTTC.

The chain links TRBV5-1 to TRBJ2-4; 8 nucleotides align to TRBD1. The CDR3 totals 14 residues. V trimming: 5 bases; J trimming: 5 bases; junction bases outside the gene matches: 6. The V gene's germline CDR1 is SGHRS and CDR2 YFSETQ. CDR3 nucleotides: TGCGCCAGCAGGATTACAGGGGGACAAAACATTCAGTACTTC. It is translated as CASRITGGQNIQYF.

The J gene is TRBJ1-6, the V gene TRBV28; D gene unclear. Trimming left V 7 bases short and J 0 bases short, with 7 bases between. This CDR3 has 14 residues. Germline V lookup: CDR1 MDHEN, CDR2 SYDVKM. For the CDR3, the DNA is TGTGCCAGCAAGGTTGTCTCCTATAATTCACCCCTCCACTTT. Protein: CASKVVSYNSPLHF.